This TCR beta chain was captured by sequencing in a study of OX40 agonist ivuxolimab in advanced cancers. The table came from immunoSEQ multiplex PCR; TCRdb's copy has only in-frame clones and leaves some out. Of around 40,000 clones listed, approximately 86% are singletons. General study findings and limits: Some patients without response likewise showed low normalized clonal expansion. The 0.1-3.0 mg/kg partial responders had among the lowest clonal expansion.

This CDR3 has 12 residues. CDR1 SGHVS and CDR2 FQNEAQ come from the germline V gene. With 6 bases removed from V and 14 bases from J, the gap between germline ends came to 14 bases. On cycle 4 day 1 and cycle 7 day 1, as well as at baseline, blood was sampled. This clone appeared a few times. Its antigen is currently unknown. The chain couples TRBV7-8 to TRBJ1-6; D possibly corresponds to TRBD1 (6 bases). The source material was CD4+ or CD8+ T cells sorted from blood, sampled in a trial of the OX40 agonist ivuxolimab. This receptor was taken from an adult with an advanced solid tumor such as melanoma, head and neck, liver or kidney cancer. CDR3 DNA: TGTGCCAGCAGTTCCGACAGGTGGTCCCTCCACTTT. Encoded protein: CASSSDRWSLHF.